Each of the 5 T cell receptor beta chains below was sequenced from the same sample in a study of immune evolution from preneoplasia to lung adenocarcinoma. TCRdb's copy holds only in-frame clones and misses some; the assay was immunoSEQ multiplex PCR. Of over 3,500 clones in the sample, less than 80% were seen once. Source material: FFPE minimally invasive lung adenocarcinoma tissue. Receptors originate from a person aged 65-85 years with lung adenocarcinoma.

This clone rates as large. The sample has other DNA sequences that encode this CDR3 too. This chain joins TRBV27 and TRBJ1-3, with unresolved D. The germline gives CDR1 MNHEY, CDR2 SMNVEV (reference sequence). The CDR3 covers 12 residues. Trimming left V 6 bases short and J 0 bases short, with 3 bases between. The CDR3 sequence is CASRSSGNTIYF. For the CDR3, the DNA is TGTGCCAGCAGGAGCTCTGGAAACACCATATATTTT.

This chain connects TRBV28 to TRBJ2-3; D is uncertain. CDR1 is MDHEN and CDR2 is SYDVKM in the germline V gene. Trimming shortened V by 1 base and J by 1 base, and 9 bases separated the two germline ends. The CDR3 has 15 residues. The chain's CDR3 is CASSLSPQGTDTQYF. CDR3 coding DNA: TGTGCCAGCAGTTTATCGCCTCAAGGCACAGATACGCAGTATTTT.

The CDR3 is CASNSQTNEQFF. The CDR3 coding sequence is TGTGCCAGCAACTCCCAAACCAATGAGCAGTTCTTC. The V call is TRBV5-5, the J call TRBJ2-1; D remains ambiguous. The CDR3 is 12 amino acids. V shed 6 bases and J shed 6 bases, with 10 bases lying between them. The germline CDR1 and CDR2 sequences are SGHKS and YYEKEE (reference sequence).

V usage is TRBV6-5 and J usage is TRBJ2-3; 8 bases are shared with TRBD1. After removal of 5 bases from V and 4 bases from J, the junction contained 8 bases not matched to a gene. The CDR3 contains 15 residues. Per germline, CDR1 MNHEY and CDR2 SVGAGI. The CDR3 is CASSPRTGSPDTQYF. Written as DNA, the CDR3 is TGTGCCAGCAGTCCCCGGACAGGGTCCCCAGATACGCAGTATTTT.

The chain employs TRBV7-8 and TRBJ1-1; D call uncertain. With 5 bases removed from V and 1 base from J, the gap between germline ends came to 11 bases. This CDR3 has 14 residues. Looked up from germline, CDR1 is SGHVS and CDR2 is FQNEAQ. CDR3 DNA: TGTGCCAGCAGCCTAGTTATTGGGAACACTGAAGCTTTCTTT. Translating gives CASSLVIGNTEAFF.